Listed below are T cell receptor beta chains from one sample, sequenced in a study of tumor-infiltrating lymphocytes in primary liver carcinoma. TCRdb redid the calling of the multiplex PCR reads with MiXCR, one entry per CDR3 protein. The table records roughly 200,000 distinct CDR3 sequences, over 80% of them present only once. The material sequenced was tumor tissue from primary liver carcinoma. The source is a man aged 35 to 55 with primary liver carcinoma and hepatitis B virus infection. Both conserved end residues are part of each CDR3. Each record gives: D gene, V gene, J gene, clone size, CDR3 protein, CDR3 DNA. D genes are given only for firm matches. Some rows mark clone size as missing; the rest say once, few, many or name a class of expanded clone.

d_call: .; v_call: TRBV4-3; j_call: TRBJ2-7; clone_size: .; cdr3_aa: CASSKEYGSNYEQYF; cdr3_nt: TGCGCCAGCAGCAAAGAGTATGGGAGTAACTACGAGCAGTACTTC
d_call: TRBD2; v_call: TRBV29-1; j_call: TRBJ2-1; clone_size: few; cdr3_aa: CGGGTSGFNEQFF; cdr3_nt: TGCGGCGGGGGGACCAGTGGGTTCAATGAGCAGTTCTTC
d_call: .; v_call: TRBV29-1; j_call: TRBJ2-2; clone_size: .; cdr3_aa: CSVEVMDSLVTGELFF; cdr3_nt: TGCAGCGTTGAAGTAATGGACTCTCTGGTCACCGGGGAGCTGTTTTTT
d_call: .; v_call: TRBV2; j_call: TRBJ1-1; clone_size: few; cdr3_aa: CASSEARGVGTEAFF; cdr3_nt: TGTGCTAGCAGTGAAGCGCGAGGTGTAGGCACTGAAGCTTTCTTT
d_call: .; v_call: TRBV29-1; j_call: TRBJ2-1; clone_size: medium-sized; cdr3_aa: CSVDLSRANTNEQFF; cdr3_nt: TGCAGCGTTGATCTTTCTAGGGCCAATACCAATGAGCAGTTCTTC
d_call: .; v_call: TRBV5-4; j_call: TRBJ2-7; clone_size: .; cdr3_aa: CVSSSKERIYEQYF; cdr3_nt: TGTGTCAGCAGCTCGAAAGAGAGGATATACGAGCAGTACTTC
d_call: .; v_call: TRBV30; j_call: TRBJ1-5; clone_size: once; cdr3_aa: CVWSVSGSNRPQHF; cdr3_nt: TGTGTCTGGAGTGTATCCGGGAGCAATCGGCCCCAGCATTTT
d_call: .; v_call: TRBV11-2; j_call: TRBJ2-1; clone_size: .; cdr3_aa: CDSSLLGLSSSFNEQFF; cdr3_nt: TGTGACAGCAGCTTACTCGGTCTCTCGAGCTCCTTCAATGAGCAGTTCTTC
d_call: .; v_call: TRBV30; j_call: TRBJ1-1; clone_size: once; cdr3_aa: CTWTKRGTVSSEVFF; cdr3_nt: TGTACCTGGACCAAACGCGGGACGGTAAGCTCTGAAGTTTTCTTT
d_call: .; v_call: TRBV29-1; j_call: TRBJ2-3; clone_size: .; cdr3_aa: CSVEIRGVTDTQYF; cdr3_nt: TGCAGCGTCGAAATACGGGGCGTCACAGATACGCAGTATTTT
d_call: .; v_call: TRBV11-2; j_call: TRBJ2-7; clone_size: many; cdr3_aa: CASSQEQGFKYF; cdr3_nt: TGTGCCAGCAGCCAAGAACAGGGATTCAAGTACTTC
d_call: TRBD1; v_call: TRBV10-3; j_call: TRBJ1-1; clone_size: .; cdr3_aa: CAIRGRSQGLNTEALF; cdr3_nt: TGTGCCATCAGGGGGAGGTCACAGGGGTTGAATACTGAAGCTTTATTT
d_call: .; v_call: TRBV29-1; j_call: TRBJ2-7; clone_size: .; cdr3_aa: CSIAGPDRNLYEQYF; cdr3_nt: TGCAGCATTGCCGGACCTGACAGGAATCTTTACGAGCAGTACTTC
d_call: TRBD1; v_call: TRBV4-2; j_call: TRBJ2-3; clone_size: .; cdr3_aa: CANSLTGTATDTLYF; cdr3_nt: TGTGCCAACAGCCTAACCGGGACAGCGACAGATACGCTGTATTTT
d_call: .; v_call: TRBV29-1; j_call: TRBJ2-2; clone_size: few; cdr3_aa: CSVLGSGPTGELLF; cdr3_nt: TGCAGCGTCCTCGGTTCGGGACCCACCGGTGAGCTGTTATTT
d_call: TRBD2; v_call: TRBV6-2/TRBV6-3; j_call: TRBJ2-1; clone_size: .; cdr3_aa: CASSSPASGSVERGDQFF; cdr3_nt: TGTGCCAGCAGTTCCCCGGCTAGCGGGAGTGTAGAGAGGGGTGACCAGTTCTTC
d_call: .; v_call: TRBV5-4; j_call: TRBJ1-1; clone_size: .; cdr3_aa: CPSSLGAGHTETFF; cdr3_nt: TGTCCCAGCAGCTTAGGAGCAGGCCACACTGAGACTTTCTTT
d_call: TRBD1; v_call: TRBV29-1; j_call: TRBJ2-5; clone_size: .; cdr3_aa: CSVEADRGRAVTQYF; cdr3_nt: TGCAGCGTTGAAGCCGACAGGGGGCGAGCAGTGACTCAGTACTTC
d_call: TRBD1; v_call: TRBV5-1; j_call: TRBJ2-3; clone_size: .; cdr3_aa: CASRLSGGGPALPSIDMQYF; cdr3_nt: TGCGCCAGCAGACTTTCAGGGGGCGGCCCTGCGCTGCCTAGCATAGATATGCAGTATTTT
d_call: .; v_call: TRBV6-5; j_call: TRBJ2-5; clone_size: .; cdr3_aa: CTSSRGVETQYF; cdr3_nt: TGTACCAGCAGTAGAGGGGTAGAGACCCAGTACTTC
d_call: .; v_call: TRBV2; j_call: TRBJ2-3; clone_size: .; cdr3_aa: CAISIQVPTDMQYF; cdr3_nt: TGTGCCATCAGTATACAGGTACCCACAGATATGCAGTATTTT
d_call: .; v_call: TRBV5-4; j_call: TRBJ2-1; clone_size: .; cdr3_aa: CASNHGGGNNKQFF; cdr3_nt: TGTGCCAGCAACCATGGAGGCGGGAACAATAAGCAGTTCTTC
d_call: .; v_call: TRBV6-2/TRBV6-3; j_call: TRBJ1-1; clone_size: many; cdr3_aa: CASSLRNTEAFF; cdr3_nt: TGTGCCAGCAGTCTTAGGAACACTGAAGCTTTCTTT
d_call: TRBD2; v_call: TRBV29-1; j_call: TRBJ2-1; clone_size: .; cdr3_aa: CSVGLAGWVNNEQFF; cdr3_nt: TGCAGCGTTGGACTAGCGGGATGGGTAAACAATGAGCAGTTCTTC